This entry lists 32 T cell receptor beta chains sequenced from one sample in a study of breast tumors, draining lymph nodes, adjacent tissues. TCRdb itself ran the multiplex PCR reads through MiXCR, one entry per CDR3 protein. The sample consists of about 300,000 distinct CDR3 sequences, roughly 30% of them appearing once. The lymph nodes were axillary draining lymph nodes from breast cancer patients. The sequencing sample was made of axillary lymph node tissue. These receptors were obtained from a female donor with breast cancer. Some clones in this sample may be carry-over from other donors' samples.

This clonotype was recorded at least ten times. The CDR3 protein is CASEFERDSYEQYF. Written as DNA, the CDR3 is TGTGCCAGCGAATTTGAGCGGGACTCCTACGAGCAGTACTTC. The V call is TRBV6-1, the J call TRBJ2-7; the match to TRBD2 covers 7 bases. Trimming cost V 8 bases and J 0 bases; bases outside gene matches: 7. The CDR3 has 14 amino acids. From germline, CDR1 is MNHNS and CDR2 SASEGT.

At least ten counts were recorded for this clonotype. The chain employs TRBV2 and TRBJ2-1; D remains ambiguous. Germline CDR1 is SNHLY and CDR2 is FYNNEI. CDR3 length equals 12 residues. V was clipped by 4 bases and J by 10 bases, with 11 bases between them. The CDR3 protein is CASSVFQEEQFF. CDR3 sequence (DNA): TGTGCCAGCAGTGTTTTCCAGGAAGAGCAGTTCTTC.

With respect to this clonotype: A much larger clone sits a single nucleotide away, making a read error possible. The chain is built from TRBV7-3 and TRBJ2-1; D not certain. This CDR3 has 14 amino acids. Per germline, CDR1 SGHTA and CDR2 FQGTGA. V was shortened by 1 base and J by 6 bases, with 10 bases between the two germline ends. CDR3 DNA: TGTGCCAGCAGCTTAAGCGGCAGGCGCAATGAGCAGTTCTTC. Translating gives CASSLSGRRNEQFF.

On this clonotype itself: A much more abundant neighbour one base away suggests this may be a read error. The gene calls are TRBV4-1 and TRBJ2-1; 11 bases map to TRBD2. The trim removed 3 bases at V and 12 bases at J, leaving 10 bases unmatched. This CDR3 contains 15 residues. The germline V gene encodes CDR1 MGHRA and CDR2 YSYEKL. CDR3 loop: CASSHLSGRARGQFF. The DNA of the CDR3 is TGCGCCAGCAGCCACCTTAGCGGGAGGGCCCGTGGGCAGTTCTTC.

Only a few counts were recorded for this clonotype. The chain uses TRBV27 and TRBJ2-2; D unclear. Germline lookup yields CDR1 MNHEY and CDR2 SMNVEV (reference sequence). This CDR3 is 11 amino acids long. Trimming pared 7 bases from V and 5 bases from J, leaving 5 bases between. DNA of the CDR3: TGTGCCAGCACCTCGACCGGGGAGCTGTTTTTT. Amino acids: CASTSTGELFF.

This clonotype was observed many times. The gene calls are TRBV10-1 and TRBJ2-1, with 8 bases that match TRBD2. The CDR3 covers 15 residues. Trimming at V came to 2 bases and at J to 3 bases, leaving 3 bases not matched to a gene. Germline-derived CDR1 and CDR2 are WNHNN and SYGVQD (reference sequence). This CDR3 reads CASSETSGDYNEQFF. The CDR3 nucleotides are TGCGCCAGCAGTGAGACTAGCGGAGACTACAATGAGCAGTTCTTC.

This clonotype was found many times. The CDR3 DNA is TGTGCCAGCTCACCGGCCAGACAAGAGACCCAGTACTTC. Encoded protein: CASSPARQETQYF. The chain carries TRBV18 and TRBJ2-5; D is undetermined. V gave up 3 bases and J gave up 2 bases, with 7 bases separating them. The CDR3 spans 13 residues. Germline V gene sequence: CDR1 KGHSH, CDR2 LQKENI.

There are many counts of this clonotype. The chain joins TRBV12-3 or TRBV12-4 to TRBJ2-7; 7 bases fit TRBD1. The CDR3 is made up of 14 amino acids. The V and J ends lost 5 bases and 2 bases, in that order; junction bases with no gene match: 6. CDR3 nucleotide sequence: TGTGCCAGCAGTCTCCGGGACAGAACCTACGAGCAGTACTTC. Protein product: CASSLRDRTYEQYF.

Of note for this clonotype: The limits of the CDR3 on the DNA are not certain, so only TCRdb's listed CDR3 is given. The chain is built from TRBV7-3 and TRBJ2-5. Germline CDR1 SGHTA, CDR2 FQGTGA. The CDR3 is made up of 20 amino acids, end residues included. This CDR3 reads CASSFYICSAPQTAQETQYF.

This clonotype was seen at least ten times. J is TRBJ2-2 and V is TRBV7-3; the match to TRBD1 covers 7 bases. The CDR3 contains 18 residues. V was pared by 5 bases and J by 0 bases, with 12 bases of the junction left unmatched. CDR1 is SGHTA and CDR2 is FQGTGA in the germline V gene. The CDR3 reads CASSLTPQGPANTGELFF. CDR3 sequence (DNA): TGTGCCAGCAGCCTTACCCCACAGGGGCCTGCGAACACCGGGGAGCTGTTTTTT.

This clonotype was recorded at least ten times. This chain connects TRBV20-1 to TRBJ1-5, with D possibly matching TRBD1 (6 bases). This CDR3 spans 17 amino acids. CDR1 is DFQATT, CDR2 SNEGSKA, per germline (reference sequence). V was clipped by 6 bases and J by 0 bases, with 21 bases between them. As DNA, the CDR3 is TGCAGTGCCTCCCAGGGGCAGGGCTCCTCTAGCAATCAGCCCCAGCATTTT. Protein: CSASQGQGSSSNQPQHF.

This clonotype was detected many times. The chain combines TRBV10-3 with TRBJ1-4; TRBD1 might be the D (6 bases). This CDR3 contains 17 residues. V lost 3 bases, J lost 1 base, and 15 bases lay in between. The germline V gene has CDR1 ENHRY and CDR2 SYGVKD. The CDR3 is CAISEPGQYGTNEKLFF. CDR3 nucleotide sequence: TGTGCCATCAGTGAACCTGGACAGTACGGAACTAATGAAAAACTGTTTTTT.

This clonotype was found many times. The rearrangement uses TRBV6-5 and TRBJ2-7, with TRBD2 matching 11 bases. The V gene's germline CDR1 is MNHEY and CDR2 SVGAGI. The CDR3 has 15 residues. The V segment lost 5 bases and the J segment 3 bases; nucleotides outside the gene matches: 6. In DNA, the CDR3 is TGTGCCAGCAGTGGGACTAGCGGTGGTGGCTACGAGCAGTACTTC. This translates into CASSGTSGGGYEQYF.

Worth noting for this clonotype: Its ends do not fully match the called genes, so a read error is possible. The genes are TRBV5-8 and TRBJ2-1; 9 bases line up with TRBD2. Germline V gene lookup returns CDR1 SGHTS and CDR2 YDEGEE. This CDR3 contains 16 residues. In DNA form, the CDR3 reads TGTGCCAGCAGCTTACCGGCCGGGACTAGCTACCATGAGCAGTTCTTC. It yields the protein CASSLPAGTSYHEQFF.

This clonotype occurred many times. The rearrangement uses TRBV2 and TRBJ2-7, with TRBD1 identical over 7 bases. The J segment lost 1 base and the V segment lost 7 bases, leaving 19 bases of the junction unmatched. The germline V gene encodes CDR1 SNHLY and CDR2 FYNNEI. The CDR3 has 18 residues. In nucleotides, the CDR3 is TGTGCCAGCATCCCCACCGAAAAGGGGGCGCGTGGATCCTACGAGCAGTACTTC. Translating gives CASIPTEKGARGSYEQYF.

The table lists this clonotype with many counts. The junction does not match germline at one end; this may be a read error. The V call is TRBV19, the J call TRBJ2-1; TRBD2 matches 10 bases. CDR3 size: 14 residues. Germline V gene data show CDR1 as LNHDA and CDR2 as SQIVND (reference sequence). The CDR3 nucleotides are TGTGCCAGTAGAATAGCTAGCGGGAGACATGAGCAGTTCTTC. Translation: CASRIASGRHEQFF.

This clonotype was picked up many times. This chain links TRBV7-9 with TRBJ1-5; no reliable D call. Trimming pared 5 bases from V and 5 bases from J, leaving 13 bases between. The CDR3 has 14 amino acids. Germline CDR1 reads SEHNR; CDR2 reads FQNEAQ (reference sequence). CDR3 in DNA: TGTGCCAGCAGCCCCGCTGGAGTCTATCAGCCCCAGCATTTT. Protein product: CASSPAGVYQPQHF.

As to this clonotype: One junction end disagrees with the germline gene, perhaps due to a read error. The chain uses TRBV15 and TRBJ1-6, with D maybe TRBD1 (6 bases). The CDR3 contains 14 residues. CDR1 LNHNV and CDR2 YYDKDF come from the germline V gene (reference sequence). The CDR3 DNA is TGTGCCATCAGAGCCCAGGGGCTGTATTCATCCCTCCACTTT. Translated: CAIRAQGLYSSLHF. Full variable domain (remainder filled in from reference TRBV15 and TRBJ1-6): DAMVIQNPRYQVTQFGKPVTLSCSQTLNHNVMYWYQQKSSQAPKLLFHYYDKDFNNEADTPDNFQSRRPNTSFCFLDIRSPGLGDTAMYLCAIRAQGLYSSLHFGNGTRLTVT.

This clonotype was found many times. This sequence joins TRBV19 and TRBJ2-7; TRBD2 aligns across 7 bases. The length of the CDR3 is 16 residues. Germline trimming cut 1 base from V and 7 bases from J; bases unmatched to any gene: 13. The germline V gene encodes CDR1 LNHDA and CDR2 SQIVND (reference sequence). CDR3 residues: CASSIAPSMDGGEQYF. In DNA, the CDR3 is TGTGCCAGTAGTATAGCCCCCTCAATGGACGGGGGGGAGCAGTACTTC.

Only a few counts were recorded for this clonotype. The V call is TRBV6-1, the J call TRBJ2-7, with D uncertain. Trimming stripped 10 bases from V and 1 base from J, with 17 bases between. The germline gives CDR1 MNHNS, CDR2 SASEGT. The CDR3 contains 14 residues. The CDR3 is CATQLWASSYEQYF. The CDR3 coding sequence is TGTGCCACGCAATTGTGGGCCTCGTCCTACGAGCAGTACTTC.

In this sample, this clonotype turned up many times. The rearrangement links TRBV5-4 to TRBJ2-7; tentative D call: TRBD1 (6 bases). Trimming removed 6 bases at V and 0 bases at J, with 16 bases between. Germline loops: CDR1 SGHNT, CDR2 YYREEE (reference sequence). CDR3 length: 15 amino acids. The chain's CDR3 is CASTSQKTGSYEQYF. In DNA form, the CDR3 reads TGTGCCAGCACCTCTCAGAAGACAGGCTCCTACGAGCAGTACTTC.

This clonotype was seen more than once but under ten times. The CDR3 protein is CASRPGQNIQYF. In nucleotides, the CDR3 is TGTGCCAGCAGACCGGGACAGAACATTCAGTACTTC. The chain combines TRBV12-3 or TRBV12-4 with TRBJ2-4, with 7 bases matching TRBD1. The V and J ends lost 6 bases and 7 bases, in that order; junction bases with no gene match: 3. CDR3 size: 12 residues.

In this sample, this clonotype turned up many times. CDR3 coding DNA: TGTGCCAGCAGCGTATCGAGGCGGGAGGGAGTGGACACCGGGGAGCTGTTTTTT. This sequence encodes CASSVSRREGVDTGELFF. The chain combines TRBV9 with TRBJ2-2, with 9 bases aligning to TRBD2. V gave up 1 base and J gave up 3 bases; unmatched junction bases: 10. Germline V gene data show CDR1 as SGDLS and CDR2 as YYNGEE. CDR3 length: 18 residues.

This clonotype was seen ten or more times. The chain is built from TRBV29-1 and TRBJ1-2, with D maybe TRBD1 (6 bases). The CDR3 spans 17 residues. CDR1 and CDR2 (germline): SQVTM, ANQGSEA. The V end lost 6 bases, the J end lost 4 bases, and 27 bases lay between the germline ends. CDR3 in DNA: TGCAGCGTGAACGGGGGTTTCGAGTGGGGGGGCGCCTATGGCTACACCTTC. Protein product: CSVNGGFEWGGAYGYTF.

This clonotype was seen a handful of times. This sequence may be a read error, since a much larger clone differs from it by one base. The J gene is TRBJ2-1, the V gene TRBV5-8; possibly TRBD1 or TRBD2 for D (5 bases each). This CDR3 comprises 13 residues. V was pared by 1 base and J by 12 bases, with 14 bases between. The germline V gene encodes CDR1 SGHTS and CDR2 YDEGEE. This CDR3 is CASSLWLGDGQFF. In nucleotides, the CDR3 is TGTGCCAGCAGCTTGTGGTTGGGGGATGGGCAGTTCTTC. Together with reference TRBV5-8 and TRBJ2-1, the CDR3 gives the full variable domain: EAGVTQSPTHLIKTRGQQATLRCSPISGHTSVYWYQQALGLGLQFLLWYDEGEERNRGNFPPRFSGRQFPNYSSELNVNALELEDSALYLCASSLWLGDGQFFGPGTRLTVL.

A few counts support this clonotype. The J gene is TRBJ2-1, the V gene TRBV2, with 9 bases lining up with TRBD1. V trimming: 6 bases; J trimming: 4 bases; junction bases outside the gene matches: 1. Germline-derived CDR1 and CDR2 are SNHLY and FYNNEI. The CDR3 covers 13 residues. CDR3 residues: CASRDRGYNEQFF. The CDR3 coding sequence is TGTGCCAGCAGGGACAGGGGTTACAATGAGCAGTTCTTC.

This clonotype was seen repeatedly, ten times or more. V usage is TRBV3-1 and J usage is TRBJ1-6; TRBD1 is a possible D gene (6 bases). Germline V lookup: CDR1 LGHDT, CDR2 YNNKEL (reference sequence). This CDR3 comprises 16 residues. V was shortened by 0 bases and J by 9 bases, with 15 bases between the two germline ends. CDR3 sequence: CASSQDYRTDSSPLHF. The CDR3 DNA reads as TGTGCCAGCAGCCAAGATTATCGGACAGATAGTTCACCCCTCCACTTT.

The table lists this clonotype with many counts. The rearrangement links TRBV4-3 to TRBJ1-6, with D unclear. Germline CDR1 LGHNA, CDR2 YSLEER. V was cut by 0 bases and J by 7 bases, with 7 bases left in between. The CDR3 has 14 residues. This chain's CDR3 is CASSQDSGNSPLHF. CDR3 in DNA: TGCGCCAGCAGCCAAGACAGTGGGAATTCACCCCTCCACTTT.

Ten or more counts support this clonotype. J is TRBJ2-4 and V is TRBV29-1, with 12 bases identical to TRBD1. Germline loops: CDR1 SQVTM, CDR2 ANQGSEA. The CDR3 loop spans 17 amino acids. Trimming took 6 bases from V and 0 from J; bases not matched to a gene: 9. CDR3 loop: CSVGTGGVGVAKNIQYF. The DNA of the CDR3 is TGCAGCGTCGGGACAGGGGGCGTGGGGGTAGCCAAAAACATTCAGTACTTC. Variable domain in full (rest from reference TRBV29-1 and TRBJ2-4): SAVISQKPSRDICQRGTSLTIQCQVDSQVTMMFWYRQQPGQSLTLIATANQGSEATYESGFVIDKFPISRPNLTFSTLTVSNMSPEDSSIYLCSVGTGGVGVAKNIQYFGAGTRLSVL.

With regard to this clonotype: At one end, the junction sequence differs from germline, possibly due to a read error. The rearrangement joins TRBV6-4 to TRBJ2-1; unclear D gene. From germline, CDR1 is MRHNA and CDR2 SNTAGT. This CDR3 region has 14 residues. The CDR3 sequence: CASSPVFSYNEQLF. In DNA form, the CDR3 reads TGTGCCAGCAGTCCCGTGTTCTCCTACAATGAGCAGCTCTTC.

Concerning this clonotype itself: The junction and the germline gene differ at one end; a read error may be behind it. The chain joins TRBV2 to TRBJ2-1; 10 positions match TRBD2. CDR3 size: 14 residues. The germline V gene encodes CDR1 SNHLY and CDR2 FYNNEI. The CDR3 reads CASSELAGYNEQSF. CDR3 sequence (DNA): TGCGCCAGCAGTGAACTAGCGGGGTACAATGAGCAGTCCTTC. The full variable domain, with the rest looked up from reference TRBV2 and TRBJ2-1, is EPEVTQTPSHQVTQMGQEVILRCVPISNHLYFYWYRQILGQKVEFLVSFYNNEISEKSEIFDDQFSVERPDGSNFTLKIRSTKLEDSAMYFCASSELAGYNEQSFGPGTRLTVL.

This clonotype was detected only a few times. V gene TRBV9 combines with J gene TRBJ1-1; D gene unclear. Germline V gene sequence: CDR1 SGDLS, CDR2 YYNGEE. Trimming removed 4 bases at V and 7 bases at J, with 11 bases between. The CDR3 is made up of 12 amino acids. As DNA, the CDR3 is TGTGCCAGCAGCTTCCGGGGAGGTGAAGCTTTCTTT. Encoded protein: CASSFRGGEAFF.